This paragraph reports one T cell receptor (beta chain). This sample was taken from a study of shared T cell receptors in the human thymus. The CDR3 is 17 amino acids. Germline CDR1 is SEHNR and CDR2 is FQNEAQ (reference sequence). The V and J ends lost 4 bases and 0 bases, in that order; junction bases with no gene match: 11. Only in-frame clones appear in the TCRdb table, and some are missing; sequencing was by immunoSEQ multiplex PCR. The sample lists about 660,000 clones, about 90% occurring once. The same data also went into a second study, on human thymus T cells. As that report states: Donors were healthy Finnish infants having corrective surgery for congenital heart defects. Thymic resections from corrective heart surgery supplied the tissue.

Sequencing was performed on thymocytes. The chain combines TRBV7-9 with TRBJ1-1; 7 bases are shared with TRBD1. This TCR was sampled from a boy under two years old with a congenital heart defect. The CDR3 loop is CASSWGQSLGLNTEAFF. CDR3 nucleotide sequence: TGTGCCAGCAGCTGGGGACAGTCCCTCGGGCTGAACACTGAAGCTTTCTTT.